This is a list of T cell receptor beta chains from one sample in a study of shared clonotypes between healthy human individuals. This table comes from immunoSEQ multiplex PCR, and its TCRdb copy is limited to in-frame clones, with some not included. The sample contains roughly 2,000,000 clones, approximately 94% of which appear only once. The sample taken for sequencing was naive CD8+ T cells sorted from blood. The receptors were sampled from a man between 18 and 35 years old in good health. Each CDR3 is given with its conserved first and last residue. Expanded clones are given a class, and other clones once, few, many or no size at all.

v_gene,abundance,j_gene,CDR3aa
TRBV4-1,NA,TRBJ1-2,CASSQGTGVYGYTF
TRBV14,NA,TRBJ1-1,CASSQDVGGTEAFF
TRBV30,NA,TRBJ1-5,CAWSVGYSNQPQHF
TRBV4-1,once,TRBJ1-1,CASSQVQTGNTEAFF
TRBV11-2,NA,TRBJ2-2,CASSSIWTSGRLPTGELFF
TRBV6-1,NA,TRBJ1-2,CASSVEGAAGGYTF
TRBV7-9,NA,TRBJ2-7,CASSLTDSLVYEQYF
TRBV27,NA,TRBJ1-6,CASSLDRGRDSPLHF
TRBV9,NA,TRBJ2-7,CASSVGGGGPYEQYF
TRBV6-1,NA,TRBJ1-1,CASNDRNTEAFF
TRBV28,NA,TRBJ2-7,CASSLRGLNSRRQYF
TRBV13,NA,TRBJ2-4,CASSLTDEDEAKNIQYF
TRBV4-1,NA,TRBJ2-1,CASSQGTVGEQFF
TRBV5-1,NA,TRBJ2-7,CASSLDAALSYEQYF
TRBV6-5,NA,TRBJ2-7,CASSYSAGHRSYEQYF
TRBV7-9,NA,TRBJ2-2,CASSNRTGGPGELFF
TRBV19,few,TRBJ1-5,CASSTTQGREEPQHF
TRBV12-2,NA,TRBJ1-1,CASRLEWGRERSNTEAFF
TRBV2,NA,TRBJ2-7,CASSDLGTAYEQYF
TRBV5-1,NA,TRBJ2-7,CASSPFSGDPYEQYF
TRBV9,NA,TRBJ1-2,CASSAWGQNYGYTF
TRBV9,NA,TRBJ2-2,CASSISNTGELFF
TRBV7-8,NA,TRBJ2-1,CASSFLAGDSNEQFF
TRBV7-9,once,TRBJ2-2,CASSGWARRELFF
TRBV15,once,TRBJ2-5,CATSREGQSQETQYF
TRBV7-4,NA,TRBJ2-3,CASSFRRGRIPDTQYF
TRBV2,NA,TRBJ2-7,CASSYPRGPDYEQYF
TRBV6-1,once,TRBJ2-7,CASSWTGGFYEQYF
TRBV2,NA,TRBJ2-7,CASRPGQGSYEQYF
TRBV2,NA,TRBJ1-2,CASSVGDRGYGYTF
TRBV7-2,NA,TRBJ2-1,CASSRGQGGYNEQFF
TRBV6-1,once,TRBJ2-3,CASSEGASTDTQYF
TRBV19,NA,TRBJ2-5,CASSIGQGRETQYF
TRBV5-1,NA,TRBJ2-1,CASSPGSSGITYNEQFF
TRBV6-5,NA,TRBJ2-7,CASSYMESYEQYF